This T cell receptor (beta chain) was recovered during a study of cytomegalovirus exposure and HLA in healthy donors (dated by TCRdb to 2015 to 2018). A note on the overall study: According to an earlier analysis of 550 to 750 of the donors, roughly 180 million T cells yielded 117 million unique TCR beta sequences and about 300 Gb of sequence data. Every discovery cohort repertoire had been produced on one sequencing platform. To predict cytomegalovirus infection status, the study combined high-throughput TCR immunosequencing, statistical association of individual TCRs with disease status, and machine learning. Among the roughly 410 genotyped donors, approximately 77% belonged to the genetic ancestry cluster associated with self-reported Caucasian donors. The study profiled the T cell repertoires of 666 subjects by immunosequencing and related them to cytomegalovirus serostatus. Donor age, sex, ethnicity and CMV serostatus were compiled alongside the repertoire data. Among under 450 genotyped donors of the cohort, an average of approximately 240,000 unique TCR beta nucleotide sequences were sequenced per donor, roughly a sixth of them non-productive. A later genetic analysis used genome-wide SNP genotypes for about 55% of the 666 donors, treating that subset as a discovery cohort. A later analysis re-analyzed previously published TCR beta repertoires from 500 to 700 donors and added high-resolution HLA genotyping to study TCR occurrence patterns. Both class I and class II loci were covered by HLA typing, at four-digit resolution. Roughly 5 DR-DQ haplotypes were treated as single units for association and clustering because of strong linkage in the cohort. An early release covering 500 to 750 HLA-typed donors comprised approximately 300 gigabases of sequencing data and tens of millions of unique TCR sequences. Rather than using new phenotypic data, the later analysis identified candidate immune exposures from TCR beta sequences and from how often those sequences occurred across donors. The study was designed to test whether signatures of past pathogen exposure could be identified by cataloging public T cell receptors. Besides the first cohort of 666 subjects, a separate validation cohort made up of over 95 different subjects was used. An earlier analysis of several hundred of the donors used high-throughput TCR beta sequencing to judge whether each TCR beta V gene segment behaved as functional or pseudogenic. The number of typed donors differed by locus: about 620-640 for A, B, C, DRB1 and DQB1; some 540 for DQA1; approximately 600 for DPA1; and about 450 for DPB1.

On this clone itself: This clone's antigen is unknown. At one of its ends the junction is not consistent with the germline gene, which may arise from a read error. This specimen includes other DNA sequences encoding the same CDR3.

The cohort was made up of 666 healthy bone marrow donors. At the time of sampling, every cohort member was nominally healthy, though immune exposures that went unrecorded were likely present. The donor tested CMV seronegative, placing the donor among the 350 or so seronegative members of the cohort. A peripheral blood sample was provided by each donor, and peripheral blood mononuclear cells were used for TCR beta sequencing. Genomic DNA was extracted from the blood cell samples with the Qiagen DNeasy Blood Extraction Kit. Libraries were constructed by the immunoSEQ multiplex PCR assay. A mixture of 60 forward primers for TCR Vbeta segments and 13 reverse primers for TCR Jbeta segments was used in the multiplex PCR. Amplification of the CDR3 region of rearranged TCR beta genes was performed with a multiplex PCR assay on genomic DNA. Amplified TCR beta libraries were sequenced as 87-base-pair reads on the Illumina HiSeq System. Regarding the original processing steps: A later analysis counted about 80 million unique TCR beta chains across the 640 or so repertoires, and 9 million to 14 million of these chains were shared by at least two donors. A nearest-neighbor algorithm error-corrected the raw reads and collapsed the reads into unique sequences, merging closely related sequences to remove PCR and sequencing errors. V, D and J gene segments were assigned by aligning CDR3 sequences to IMGT reference sequences. For a sequence to be retained, at least a six-nucleotide match to both a V gene segment and a J gene segment was required. A rearrangement was called productive if the CDR3 had no stop codons and remained in frame with V and J, and every other rearrangement was called non-productive. CDR3 was defined according to IMGT convention as the region running from the second conserved V-encoded cysteine to the conserved J-encoded phenylalanine. In an earlier analysis of around 640 of the donors, sequences lacking an unambiguous match to a single V gene segment were excluded. An earlier analysis of a few hundred of the donors called V segments functional above 56.7% productive rearrangements and segregating when the between-donor standard deviation exceeded 5%. A statistical classification framework was developed to diagnose cytomegalovirus status using the catalog of TCR beta chain sequences. V and J gene assignment, in a later analysis, came from comparing TCR nucleotide sequences with IMGT/GENE-DB human TR gene sequences. The TCRdist pipeline was used in a later analysis to assign CDR3 sequences and most-parsimonious VDJ recombination scenarios. In a later analysis, each TCR beta chain was defined by its CDR3 amino acid sequence together with its V-gene family, and reads without a unique V-gene family were excluded. A later analysis removed 550 to 650 highly shared, low-generation-probability nucleotide sequences to deal with suspected cross-contamination and a sequencing artifact. In a later analysis, a clonal expansion index was calculated for each public chain from normalized within-repertoire ranks of inferred template counts. A later analysis computed generation probabilities with a VDJ recombination model fitted to out-of-frame rearrangements, and checked the results against IGoR. Hypergeometric tests were used in a later analysis to score TCR-TCR, TCR-HLA and TCR-CMV co-occurrence, with a repertoire-size bias correction applied to the TCR pairs. In a later analysis, false discovery rates were estimated by permuting HLA or CMV assignments 20 times. In a later analysis, co-occurring TCRs were grouped with DBSCAN, and TCRdist sequence similarity was added when clustering was performed within HLA-allele-positive subsets. Repertoires with fewer than 30,000 or more than 120,000 public chains were left out of co-occurrence clustering, as were about 5 repertoires with anomalous nucleotide sharing. TCRdb's version of the immuneACCESS table is confined to in-frame rearrangements and falls short of the full clone set. An unresolved V gene accounts for under half of the shortfall where checked; the remainder is of unknown origin. That table gives V, J and clone size, and the DNA gave D and trimming. The sample has approximately 100,000 clones on record, 79% of them singletons. Around 3.1% of the sample is in the top ten clones.

Taken from cysteine to phenylalanine, the CDR3 has 14 residues. Only the CDR3 portion is preserved as DNA: 42 bases, with reading frame beginning at the first base. CDR1 and CDR2 were assigned from the germline V gene as MDHEN and SYDVKM. Beyond this particular receptor, the publication reports: Immune exposure information for the cohort was limited to CMV serostatus. In this cohort, only TCR beta chains were sequenced, and detectable features were limited by the absence of alpha or paired-chain data. The classifier was reported to diagnose cytomegalovirus status with high specificity and sensitivity in both the original cohort and the validation cohort. Correlated functional status among segregating V segments might reflect linkage disequilibrium, but an unknown experimental factor could not be ruled out. In a later analysis, HLA-associated TCR beta chains were found to be more clonally expanded and to have lower generation probabilities than equally common non-associated chains. The authors suggested that the approach could potentially be generalized to other disease states and immunological phenotypes. According to a later analysis, most CMV-associated TCR beta chains appeared to be HLA-restricted, and the HLA associations seemed to be driven largely by CMV exposure. HLA typing was unavailable for some donors at each locus, so association tests used only the typed subset. While some public TCRs were present in many individuals, most TCR sequences turned up only very rarely across donors. A group of highly shared sequence variants was considered likely to be a technical artifact of the sequencing pipeline. Several of the top co-occurrence clusters appeared to be linked to parvovirus B19, influenza, CMV and Epstein-Barr virus, according to a later analysis. The presence/absence analyses assumed that sequencing depth was roughly uniform across donors, and that assumption may not be true. In an earlier analysis of about 600 of the donors, most TCR beta V segments appeared in productive rearrangements about 90% or about 30% of the time, broadly matching IMGT annotations. In a later analysis, about 17,000 TCR beta sequences were associated with specific HLA alleles at a false discovery rate of 0.05. A later genetic analysis reported fewer N-insertions in productive TCRs among donors in an Asian-associated ancestry cluster than the roughly 720-donor mean. In vitro tests confirmed that three of the cytomegalovirus-associated TCR beta chains recognize cytomegalovirus antigens. A further reported finding was that TCR beta sequences accurately predicted the HLA-A and HLA-B alleles for most subjects in the first cohort. In a later analysis, the rate of TCR association differed among HLA loci, with DRB1 alleles having the most associated TCRs and HLA-C alleles having the fewest. Strong co-occurrence of HLA alleles, especially DR and DQ, made assigning TCR associations to individual alleles difficult. Because counts were too low, approximately 15 rarely observed V segments, including chromosome 9 orphons, were excluded from the earlier analysis of a few hundred of the donors. V-gene and J-gene trimming of TCR beta chains was associated with a missense DCLRE1C variant in a later genetic analysis, and the association was replicated in an independent cohort. The 87-base-pair reads could not distinguish some IMGT-functional V segments, including TRBV6-2 and TRBV6-3, so those segments were excluded. A total of around 150 TCR beta chains were listed by the study as associated with cytomegalovirus.

The receptor comes from a woman between 35 and 50 years old in good health and CMV-seronegative. The material sequenced was PBMCs. The V and J segments used are TRBV28 and TRBJ1-3, with the D gene not confidently named. The CDR3 in this case is CASSPQDSGNTIYF. The DNA reads as follows: TGCGCCAGCAGTCCCCAGGATTCTGGAAACACCATATATTTT.